This T cell receptor (beta chain) was sequenced for a study of cytomegalovirus exposure and HLA in healthy donors (TCRdb year 2017). Broadly, across the study: In an earlier analysis of under 600 of the donors, around 290 Gb of sequence data and roughly 100 million unique TCR beta sequences from about 190 million T cells were reported. In the later analysis, no new phenotypic data were used to find candidate immune exposures; instead, reliance was placed on TCR beta sequences and their occurrence across donors. A handful of DR-DQ haplotypes were treated as single units for association and clustering because of strong linkage in the cohort. The study used immunosequencing to profile the T cell repertoires of several hundred subjects and linked those repertoires to cytomegalovirus serostatus. HLA typing covered class I and class II loci at four-digit resolution. Alongside the repertoire data, information on donor age, sex, ethnicity and CMV serostatus was compiled. A separate validation cohort of 100 to 150 different subjects was used in addition to the approximately 700-subject first cohort. A later genetic analysis used genome-wide SNP genotypes for about 55% of the 666 donors, treating that subset as a discovery cohort. The genetic ancestry cluster associated with self-reported Caucasian donors included approximately 85% of the 398 genotyped donors. Typing coverage varied by locus: roughly 629-640 donors for A, B, C, DRB1 and DQB1; 500 to 550 for DQA1; 600 to 610 for DPA1; fewer than 480 for DPB1. An early release covering some 640 HLA-typed donors comprised 300 to 350 gigabases of sequencing data and around 86 million unique TCR sequences. In an earlier analysis of 587 of the donors, high-throughput TCR beta sequencing was used to judge whether each TCR beta V gene segment behaved as functional or pseudogenic. The study combined high-throughput TCR immunosequencing, statistical association of individual TCRs with disease status, and machine learning to predict cytomegalovirus infection status. All discovery cohort repertoires had been generated on a single sequencing platform. The study aimed to test whether cataloging public T cell receptors could reveal signatures of past pathogen exposure. Across some 400 genotyped donors of the cohort, an average of about 220,000 unique TCR beta nucleotide sequences per donor were sequenced, and roughly 20% of those sequences were non-productive. A later analysis re-analyzed previously published TCR beta repertoires from roughly 600 donors and added high-resolution HLA genotyping to study TCR occurrence patterns.

The cohort was made up of several hundred healthy bone marrow donors. At the time of sampling, every cohort member was nominally healthy, though immune exposures that went unrecorded were likely present. The donor tested CMV seronegative and was one of the 352 seronegative cohort members. A peripheral blood sample was collected from each donor, and TCR beta sequencing was performed on peripheral blood mononuclear cells. Genomic DNA was extracted from the blood cell samples with the Qiagen DNeasy Blood Extraction Kit. The library came from the immunoSEQ multiplex PCR assay. The multiplex PCR relied on a mix of 60 forward primers for TCR Vbeta segments and 13 reverse primers for TCR Jbeta segments. The CDR3 region of rearranged TCR beta genes was amplified from genomic DNA by a multiplex PCR assay. Amplified TCR beta libraries were sequenced as 87-base-pair reads on the Illumina HiSeq System. Concerning the study's data processing: In a later analysis, tens of millions of unique TCR beta chains were counted across the roughly 670 repertoires, and approximately 9.9 million of these chains were shared by at least two donors. To remove PCR and sequencing errors, raw reads were error-corrected and collapsed into unique sequences using a nearest-neighbor algorithm that merged closely related sequences. V, D and J gene segments were assigned by aligning CDR3 sequences to IMGT reference sequences. For a sequence to be retained, a match of at least six nucleotides to both a V gene segment and a J gene segment was required. Rearrangements were classified as productive when the CDR3 lacked stop codons and remained in frame with V and J, and all other rearrangements were classified as non-productive. CDR3 was defined by IMGT convention, running from the second conserved V-encoded cysteine to the conserved J-encoded phenylalanine. In an earlier analysis of some 550 of the donors, sequences lacking an unambiguous match to a single V gene segment were excluded. An earlier analysis of roughly 590 of the donors called V segments functional above 56.7% productive rearrangements and segregating when the between-donor standard deviation exceeded 5%. A statistical classification framework was built to diagnose cytomegalovirus status from the catalog of TCR beta chain sequences. V and J gene assignment, in a later analysis, came from comparing TCR nucleotide sequences with IMGT/GENE-DB human TR gene sequences. The TCRdist pipeline was used in a later analysis to assign CDR3 sequences and most-parsimonious VDJ recombination scenarios. A later analysis defined each TCR beta chain by its CDR3 amino acid sequence plus V-gene family, and excluded reads lacking a unique V-gene family. A later analysis removed 600 or so highly shared, low-generation-probability nucleotide sequences to deal with suspected cross-contamination and a sequencing artifact. In a later analysis, a clonal expansion index was calculated for each public chain from normalized within-repertoire ranks of inferred template counts. A later analysis computed generation probabilities with a VDJ recombination model fitted to out-of-frame rearrangements, and checked the results against IGoR. In a later analysis, hypergeometric tests were used to score TCR-TCR, TCR-HLA and TCR-CMV co-occurrence, with a repertoire-size bias correction applied to TCR pairs. To estimate false discovery rates, a later analysis permuted the HLA or CMV assignments 20 times. In a later analysis, co-occurring TCRs were grouped using DBSCAN, and TCRdist sequence similarity was added for clustering within HLA-allele-positive subsets. For co-occurrence clustering, repertoires with fewer than 30,000 or more than 120,000 public chains were excluded, along with roughly five repertoires with anomalous nucleotide sharing. Imported from immuneACCESS, the table was reduced by TCRdb to in-frame sequences with V and J called. These copies leave out some clones; in studies compared against another copy, an unresolved V gene accounts for under half, and the cause of the remainder is not known. That table gives V, J and clone size, and the DNA gave D and trimming. This sample lists about 170,000 clones; 70% to 85% were detected once. The ten biggest clones cover around 5% of the sample.

Concerning this clone: Its cognate antigen has yet to be identified. Base-call qualities are not available, and no considerably larger clone is one nucleotide away.

Overall study results and their limits: A later analysis associated about 17,000 TCR beta sequences with specific HLA alleles at a false discovery rate of 0.05. A further reported finding was that TCR beta sequences accurately predicted the HLA-A and HLA-B alleles for most subjects in the first cohort. A later genetic analysis reported fewer N-insertions in productive TCRs among donors in an Asian-associated ancestry cluster than the approximately 670-donor mean. The study gave a list of under 200 TCR beta chains associated with cytomegalovirus. Linkage disequilibrium might explain the correlated functional status among segregating V segments, but an unknown experimental factor could not be excluded. When HLA alleles, especially DR and DQ, strongly co-occurred, TCR associations were difficult to assign to individual alleles. A later analysis found that most CMV-associated TCR beta chains appeared HLA-restricted, with HLA associations seemingly driven largely by CMV exposure. The authors suggested that the approach could potentially be extended to other disease states and immunological phenotypes. A later analysis found that TCR association rates varied across HLA loci, with DRB1 alleles showing the most associated TCRs and HLA-C alleles the fewest. Compared with equally common non-associated chains, HLA-associated TCR beta chains in a later analysis were more clonally expanded and had lower generation probabilities. Because some donors lacked HLA typing at each locus, the association tests relied only on the typed subset. In both the original and validation cohorts, the classifier was reported to diagnose cytomegalovirus status with high specificity and sensitivity. An association between a missense DCLRE1C variant and V-gene and J-gene trimming of TCR beta chains was found in a later genetic analysis and replicated in an independent cohort. CMV serostatus was the only immune exposure information available for the cohort. Only TCR beta chains were sequenced in this cohort, and the absence of alpha or paired-chain data limited detectable features. Roughly uniform sequencing depth across donors was assumed in presence/absence analyses, although this assumption may not hold. The sequencing pipeline was judged likely to have produced a cluster of highly shared sequence variants as a technical artifact. The earlier analysis of approximately 590 of the donors excluded around 17 rarely observed V segments, including chromosome 9 orphons, because counts were too low. Most TCR sequences were observed very rarely across donors, whereas some public TCRs were present in many individuals. Broadly in line with IMGT annotations, most TCR beta V segments showed up in productive rearrangements about 87% or about 30% of the time in an earlier analysis of approximately 600 of the donors. In a later analysis, several top co-occurrence clusters were reported to appear linked to parvovirus B19, influenza, CMV and Epstein-Barr virus. A few of the identified cytomegalovirus-associated TCR beta chains were confirmed in vitro to be specific for cytomegalovirus antigens. Some IMGT-functional V segments, including TRBV6-2 and TRBV6-3, could not be distinguished by the 87-base-pair reads and were therefore excluded.

Relative to germline, V is missing 6 bases and J is missing 1 base, with 5 bases of the junction outside any gene match. The CDR3 numbers 15 residues from cysteine through phenylalanine. CDR3 DNA is the only sequence kept; it has 45 bases, read in frame from the first base. The CDR1 and CDR2 encoded by the germline V gene are SNHLY and FYNNEI. The sample was PBMCs. The chain was built from TRBV2 and TRBJ2-2, with 7 bases matching TRBD2. The TCR originated in a man between 18 and 35 years old in good health and CMV-seronegative. Read as DNA, the sequence is TGTGCCAGCAGCCTCGGACTAGGGAACACCGGGGAGCTGTTTTTT. It is translated as CASSLGLGNTGELFF. The entire variable domain, with the stretches around the CDR3 drawn from the reference TRBV2 and TRBJ2-2 proteins, is EPEVTQTPSHQVTQMGQEVILRCVPISNHLYFYWYRQILGQKVEFLVSFYNNEISEKSEIFDDQFSVERPDGSNFTLKIRSTKLEDSAMYFCASSLGLGNTGELFFGEGSRLTVL.